This T cell receptor (beta chain) was sequenced during a study of T cells in Graves' hyperthyroidism and ophthalmopathy. For the study at large: Staff took peripheral blood when the initial diagnosis was made, before any treatment began.

A NOSPECS grade of at least 4, a Clinical Activity Score of at least 3 and duration under 3 months were recorded in ophthalmopathy patients. Germline V gene sequence: CDR1 SGDLS, CDR2 YYNGEE. CDR3 length: 15 amino acids. With 0 bases removed from V and 0 bases from J, the gap between germline ends came to 7 bases. This clonotype showed up just a few times. Its target is unknown. General study findings and limits: In the blood, most expanded thyroid clonotypes above 0.001 appeared as well. The model's output predicted ophthalmopathy at a median of around 7 months prior to onset.

RNA transcripts provided the source from which TCR beta CDR3 regions were amplified. The HTBI primer set was used in a first-round RT-PCR of the TCR CDR3. One entry per CDR3 protein results from TCRdb running MiXCR on the multiplex PCR reads. The table has approximately 400,000 distinct CDR3 sequences, under 20% seen once; the top ten hold over 35%. The receptor was isolated from a man aged 18-30 years with Graves' ophthalmopathy. Sequencing was carried out using blood. The chain is built from TRBV9 and TRBJ2-1; D is unresolved. The CDR3, as DNA: TGTGCCAGCAGCGTAGACGTATACTCCTACAATGAGCAGTTCTTC. It translates to CASSVDVYSYNEQFF.